These T cell receptor beta chains were read from a single sample in a study of human T cells and chemical hapten exposure. MiXCR, applied by TCRdb to the RACE reads, yields one record per CDR3 protein. The repertoire holds about 190,000 distinct CDR3 sequences, with about 22% as singletons. Material: whole blood, obtained in connection with sensitization to the hapten diphenylcyclopropenone (DPC). Receptors originate from a woman in her thirties or forties with alopecia areata. Some clones in this sample may be carry-over from other donors' samples. Both conserved end residues are trimmed from each CDR3.

TRBJ2-1	TRBV28	ASSPDLRGQF
TRBJ2-7	TRBV28	ASSSPWVAGISYEQY
TRBJ2-1	TRBV9	ASSSRGSGETYNEQF
TRBJ2-1	TRBV5-6	ASSFSGIVQF
TRBJ2-7	TRBV7-2	ASSLGSDREQY
TRBJ1-1	TRBV6-2/TRBV6-3	ASSAWTGTEAF
TRBJ2-1	TRBV6-5	ASSYSRLAGRNEQF
TRBJ1-1	TRBV11-2	ASSLYGQAATEAF
TRBJ1-1	TRBV29-1	SGALNTEAF
TRBJ2-3	TRBV7-2	ASSPTGLTQY
TRBJ2-1	TRBV12-3/TRBV12-4	ASSLRGAGNNEQF
TRBJ2-3	TRBV7-2	ASSERLAGFTDTQY
TRBJ2-3	TRBV10-3	AISESRGVGTDTQY
TRBJ2-7	TRBV5-1	ASSFIQGYEQY
TRBJ2-5	TRBV9	ASSVGRGREETQY
TRBJ2-7	TRBV3-1	ASSQDGTSGKDEQY
TRBJ2-7	TRBV25-1	ASSTFLARGAYEQY
TRBJ2-2	TRBV9	ASSAIGGFDTGELF
TRBJ1-2	TRBV28	ASSYGPGFAYT
TRBJ2-7	TRBV4-3	ASSREPYFYYEQY
TRBJ1-4	TRBV20-1	SAWDRRATNEKLF
TRBJ1-5	TRBV6-6	ASSQEAGGDQPQH
TRBJ2-7	TRBV28	ASNLPGLTYEQY
TRBJ2-2	TRBV6-1	ASSEMRGLTGELF
TRBJ2-1	TRBV25-1	ASSRDSSSYNEQF
TRBJ2-4	TRBV6-2/TRBV6-3	ASRGTLAKNIQY
TRBJ2-7	TRBV28	ASSPGTRTYEQY
TRBJ2-3	TRBV5-1	ASSPGLAARTDTQY
TRBJ1-4	TRBV4-2	ASSQDYRTKLF
TRBJ2-2	TRBV24-1	ATSDHGRGTGELF
TRBJ2-7	TRBV5-4	ASSLDSYSYEQY
TRBJ1-6	TRBV5-1	ASSPDYNSPLH
TRBJ2-1	TRBV4-2	ASSQDPQNEQF
TRBJ2-7	TRBV20-1	SPRPGDSYEQY
TRBJ2-5	TRBV29-1	SVGARGPGFQETQY
TRBJ1-5	TRBV6-2/TRBV6-3	ASSFIPGSSNQPQH
TRBJ1-2	TRBV12-3/TRBV12-4	ASSLFPGQEGGYT
TRBJ1-4	TRBV29-1	SVDGGDQKLF